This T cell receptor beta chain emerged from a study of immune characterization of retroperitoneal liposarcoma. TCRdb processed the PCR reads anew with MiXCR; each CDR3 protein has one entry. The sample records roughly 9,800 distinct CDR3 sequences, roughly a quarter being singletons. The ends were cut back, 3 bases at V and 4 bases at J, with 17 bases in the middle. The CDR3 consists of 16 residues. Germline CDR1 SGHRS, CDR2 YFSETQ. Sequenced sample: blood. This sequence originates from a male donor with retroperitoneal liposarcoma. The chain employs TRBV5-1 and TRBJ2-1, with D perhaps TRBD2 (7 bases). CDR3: CASSSGRGGGYNEQFF. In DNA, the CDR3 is TGCGCCAGCAGCTCCGGCCGAGGGGGGGGTTACAATGAGCAGTTCTTC.